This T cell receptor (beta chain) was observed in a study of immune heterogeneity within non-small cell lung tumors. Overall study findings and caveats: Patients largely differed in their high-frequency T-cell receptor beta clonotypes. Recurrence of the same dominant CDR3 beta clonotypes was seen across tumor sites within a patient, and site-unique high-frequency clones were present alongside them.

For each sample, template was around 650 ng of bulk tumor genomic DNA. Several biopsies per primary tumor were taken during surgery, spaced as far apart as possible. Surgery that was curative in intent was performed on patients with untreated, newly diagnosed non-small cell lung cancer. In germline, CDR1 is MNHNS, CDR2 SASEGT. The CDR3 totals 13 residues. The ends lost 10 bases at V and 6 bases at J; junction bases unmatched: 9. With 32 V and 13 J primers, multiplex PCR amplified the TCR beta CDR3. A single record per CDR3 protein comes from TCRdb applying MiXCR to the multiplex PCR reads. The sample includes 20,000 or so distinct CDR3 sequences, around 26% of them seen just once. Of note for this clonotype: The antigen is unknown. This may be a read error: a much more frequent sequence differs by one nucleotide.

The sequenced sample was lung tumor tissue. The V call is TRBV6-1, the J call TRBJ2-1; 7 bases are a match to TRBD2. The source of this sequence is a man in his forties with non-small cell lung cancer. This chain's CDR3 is CAIRSGNCNEQFF. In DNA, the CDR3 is TGTGCCATCCGAAGCGGGAATTGCAATGAGCAGTTCTTC.